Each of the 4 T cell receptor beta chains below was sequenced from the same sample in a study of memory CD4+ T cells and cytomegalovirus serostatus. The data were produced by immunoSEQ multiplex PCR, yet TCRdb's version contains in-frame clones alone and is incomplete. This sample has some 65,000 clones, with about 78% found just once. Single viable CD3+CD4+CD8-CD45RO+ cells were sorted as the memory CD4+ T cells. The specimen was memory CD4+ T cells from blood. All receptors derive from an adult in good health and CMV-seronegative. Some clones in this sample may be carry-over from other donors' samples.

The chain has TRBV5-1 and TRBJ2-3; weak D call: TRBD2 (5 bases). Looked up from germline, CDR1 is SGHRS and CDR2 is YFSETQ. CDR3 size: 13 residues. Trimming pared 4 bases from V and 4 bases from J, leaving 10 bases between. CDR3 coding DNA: TGCGCCAGCAGCCAGGAGAGGGCAGATACGCAGTATTTT. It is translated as CASSQERADTQYF.

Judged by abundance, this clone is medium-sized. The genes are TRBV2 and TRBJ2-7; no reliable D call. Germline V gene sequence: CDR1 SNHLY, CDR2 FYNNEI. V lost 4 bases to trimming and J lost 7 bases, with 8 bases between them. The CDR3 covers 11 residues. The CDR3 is CASSGTREQYF. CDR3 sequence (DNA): TGTGCCAGCAGTGGGACGCGTGAGCAGTACTTC.

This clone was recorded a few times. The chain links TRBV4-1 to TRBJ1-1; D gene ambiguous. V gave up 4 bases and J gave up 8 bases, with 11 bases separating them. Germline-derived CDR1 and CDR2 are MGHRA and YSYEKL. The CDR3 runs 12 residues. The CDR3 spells CASSPTTSEAFF. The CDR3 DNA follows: TGCGCCAGCAGCCCTACGACAAGCGAAGCTTTCTTT.

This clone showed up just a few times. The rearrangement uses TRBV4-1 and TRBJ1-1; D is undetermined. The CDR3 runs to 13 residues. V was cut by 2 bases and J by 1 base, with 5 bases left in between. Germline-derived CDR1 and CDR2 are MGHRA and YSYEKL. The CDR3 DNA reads TGCGCCAGCAGCCAAACCCCGAACACTGAAGCTTTCTTT. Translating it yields CASSQTPNTEAFF.